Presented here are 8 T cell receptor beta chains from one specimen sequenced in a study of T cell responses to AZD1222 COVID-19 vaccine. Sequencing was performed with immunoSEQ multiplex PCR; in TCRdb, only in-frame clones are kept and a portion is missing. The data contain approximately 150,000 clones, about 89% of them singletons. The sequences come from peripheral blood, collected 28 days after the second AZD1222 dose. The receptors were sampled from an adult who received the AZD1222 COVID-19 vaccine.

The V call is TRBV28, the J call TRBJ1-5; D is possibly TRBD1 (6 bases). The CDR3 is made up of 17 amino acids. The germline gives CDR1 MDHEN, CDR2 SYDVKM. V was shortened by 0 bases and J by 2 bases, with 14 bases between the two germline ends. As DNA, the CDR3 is TGTGCCAGCAGTTTATGGCAACAGGGACGACGCAATCAGCCCCAGCATTTT. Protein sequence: CASSLWQQGRRNQPQHF.

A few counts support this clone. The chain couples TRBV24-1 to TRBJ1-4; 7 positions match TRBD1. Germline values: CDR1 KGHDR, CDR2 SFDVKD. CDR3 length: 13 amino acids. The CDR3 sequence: CCGSTGQNEKLFF. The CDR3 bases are TGTTGCGGTTCGACAGGGCAAAATGAAAAACTGTTTTTT.

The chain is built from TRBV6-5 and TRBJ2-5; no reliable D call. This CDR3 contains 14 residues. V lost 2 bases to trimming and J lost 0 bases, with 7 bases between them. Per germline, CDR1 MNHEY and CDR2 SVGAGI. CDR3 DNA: TGTGCCAGCAGTTACGCACGAGACCAAGAGACCCAGTACTTC. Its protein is CASSYARDQETQYF.

The DNA of the CDR3 is TGTGCCACCAGTGACCCGAGTGGGTACAATGAGCAGTTCTTC. Protein sequence: CATSDPSGYNEQFF. This sequence joins TRBV24-1 and TRBJ2-1; D gene unclear. CDR1 KGHDR and CDR2 SFDVKD come from the germline V gene. Trimming stripped 4 bases from V and 4 bases from J, with 10 bases between. This CDR3 contains 14 residues.

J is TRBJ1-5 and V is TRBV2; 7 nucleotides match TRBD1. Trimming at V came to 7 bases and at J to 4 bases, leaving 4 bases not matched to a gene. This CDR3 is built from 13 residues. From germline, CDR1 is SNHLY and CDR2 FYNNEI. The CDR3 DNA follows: TGTGCCAGCATCCGGGACAGTAATCAGCCCCAGCATTTT. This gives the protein CASIRDSNQPQHF.

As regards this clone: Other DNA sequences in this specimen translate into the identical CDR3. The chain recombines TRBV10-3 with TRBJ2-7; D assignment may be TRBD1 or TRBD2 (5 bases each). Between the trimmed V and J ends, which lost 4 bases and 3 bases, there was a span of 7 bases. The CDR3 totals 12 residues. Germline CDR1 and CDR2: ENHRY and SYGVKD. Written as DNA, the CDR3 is TGTGCCATCAGTGTGGGGGACTACGAGCAGTACTTC. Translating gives CAISVGDYEQYF.

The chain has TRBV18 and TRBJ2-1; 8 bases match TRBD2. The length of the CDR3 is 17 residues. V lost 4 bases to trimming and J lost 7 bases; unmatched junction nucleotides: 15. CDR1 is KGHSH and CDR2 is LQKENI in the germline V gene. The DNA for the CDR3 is TGTGCCAGCTCACGGACGGGGGGGGTATATACAAGGAATGAGCAGTTCTTC. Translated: CASSRTGGVYTRNEQFF. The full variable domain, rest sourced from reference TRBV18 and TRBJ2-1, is NAGVMQNPRHLVRRRGQEARLRCSPMKGHSHVYWYRQLPEEGLKFMVYLQKENIIDESGMPKERFSAEFPKEGPSILRIQQVVRGDSAAYFCASSRTGGVYTRNEQFFGPGTRLTVL.

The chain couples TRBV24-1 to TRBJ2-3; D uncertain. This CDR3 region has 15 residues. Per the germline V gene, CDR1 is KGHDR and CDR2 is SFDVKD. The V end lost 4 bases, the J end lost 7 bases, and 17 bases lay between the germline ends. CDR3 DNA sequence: TGTGCCACCAGTGACCGAGTCCCACTCAGGAATACGCAGTATTTT. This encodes CATSDRVPLRNTQYF.